This is a list of T cell receptor beta chains from one sample in a study of cytomegalovirus exposure and HLA in healthy donors. Profiled with immunoSEQ multiplex PCR; TCRdb holds only in-frame clones, not every one. Of around 150,000 clones listed, under 75% are singletons. Sequenced sample: PBMCs. These receptors were collected from a woman aged 55-70 years in good health and CMV-seropositive. Both conserved end residues are part of each CDR3. Each record gives: clone size, V gene, D gene, J gene, CDR3 DNA, CDR3 protein. D genes are given only for firm matches. Not every row has a clone size; where given, it reads once, few, many or a size class.

NA	TRBV27	NA	TRBJ2-7	TGTGCCAGCAGTTTAGAAATCGGCGGGGATCCCACCAACTCTCCCTACGAGCAGTACTTC	CASSLEIGGDPTNSPYEQYF
medium-sized	TRBV5-4	TRBD1	TRBJ2-5	TGTGCCAGCAGCTTACCGGACAGGGACAGTCACGCCCAGTACTTC	CASSLPDRDSHAQYF
NA	TRBV5-1	TRBD2	TRBJ2-7	TGCGCCAGCAGCACCACGAAAGCGGGAGGACTCTACGAGCAGTACTTC	CASSTTKAGGLYEQYF
NA	TRBV5-1	NA	TRBJ2-3	TGCGCCAGCAGCCAGGCACGTGATACGCAGTATTTT	CASSQARDTQYF
few	TRBV13	NA	TRBJ2-1	TGTGCCAGCAGCTTAGGCGAAAAACTAGCCCGGGAGCAGTTCTTC	CASSLGEKLAREQFF
NA	TRBV27	TRBD1	TRBJ1-4	TGTGCCAGCAGTTTAGACAGGGAGGATGAAAAACTGTTTTTT	CASSLDREDEKLFF
NA	TRBV6-4	NA	TRBJ2-6	TGTGCCAGCAGGCACACCTCTGGGGCCAACGTCCTGACTTTC	CASRHTSGANVLTF
once	TRBV5-6	TRBD1	TRBJ1-5	TGTGCCAGCAGCTTGTACAGGGGGAACGATCAGCCCCAGCATTTT	CASSLYRGNDQPQHF
few	TRBV7-2	NA	TRBJ2-3	TGTGCCAGCAGCTTAGACTTAGCGGCAGATACGCAGTATTTT	CASSLDLAADTQYF
NA	TRBV9	TRBD2	TRBJ2-3	TGTGCCAGCAGCGAGGGGGGACTAGCGTATACGCAGTATTTT	CASSEGGLAYTQYF
NA	TRBV19	NA	TRBJ1-4	TGTGCCAGTACCCGGTCGGGTCGACTGTTTTTT	CASTRSGRLFF
NA	TRBV15	NA	TRBJ1-1	TGTGCCACCAGCAGAGATCAGGACACAATCAAGACTGAAGCTTTCTTT	CATSRDQDTIKTEAFF
NA	TRBV13	NA	TRBJ2-3	TGTGCCAGCAGCTCCCAGGGTAAAGATACGCAGTATTTT	CASSSQGKDTQYF
NA	TRBV6-1	TRBD2	TRBJ2-7	TGTGCCAGCAGTGGGTTAGCGGGCTACGAGCAGTACTTC	CASSGLAGYEQYF
NA	TRBV7-6	TRBD2	TRBJ2-2	TGTGCCAGCAGCTCGGGGGGGAAGGCCGGGGAGCTGTTTTTT	CASSSGGKAGELFF
NA	TRBV7-2	NA	TRBJ2-3	TGTGCCAGCAGCTCTCCCCGGAGCACAGATACGCAGTATTTT	CASSSPRSTDTQYF
NA	TRBV18	TRBD2	TRBJ2-1	TGTGCCAGCTCACCCGAGCGGGGCCTTCGGAATGAGCAGTTCTTC	CASSPERGLRNEQFF
NA	TRBV5-1	TRBD1	TRBJ2-3	TGCGCCAGCAGCCTATTTGGACAGGGGATGTCAGATACGCAGTATTTT	CASSLFGQGMSDTQYF
NA	TRBV4-1	NA	TRBJ2-7	TGCGCCAGCAGCCAAGAGGGGGGATTATACGAGCAGTACTTC	CASSQEGGLYEQYF
few	TRBV7-3	NA	TRBJ2-5	TGTGCCAGCAGCCCTACCTTCAGACGGGGGGAGACCCAGTACTTC	CASSPTFRRGETQYF
NA	TRBV11-3	TRBD1	TRBJ2-2	TGTGCCAGCACCTGGGGACAGGGTAAAACCGGGGAGCTGTTTTTT	CASTWGQGKTGELFF
few	TRBV9	TRBD2	TRBJ2-1	TGTGCCAGCAGCGTGACTAGCGGAAACAATGAGCAGTTCTTC	CASSVTSGNNEQFF
NA	TRBV6-6	TRBD2	TRBJ2-1	TGTGCCAGCAGTTACGGAGCGGGGGAGGCGCAGTTCTTC	CASSYGAGEAQFF
NA	TRBV7-9	NA	TRBJ1-2	TGTGCCAGCAGCTTGTGGGGGAGGGAATATGGCTACACCTTC	CASSLWGREYGYTF
NA	TRBV4-2	NA	TRBJ2-5	TGTGCCAGCAGCCAAGATGAAGGGACTGGGGGAGGAGAGACCCAGTACTTC	CASSQDEGTGGGETQYF
NA	TRBV29-1	TRBD1	TRBJ2-7	TGCAGCGCCCGAGGGGGACAGGGGGCCGACGAGCAGTACTTC	CSARGGQGADEQYF
few	TRBV10-3	TRBD1	TRBJ1-1	TGTGCCATCAGTGGGACAGGGGTTCTGAACACTGAAGCTTTCTTT	CAISGTGVLNTEAFF
NA	TRBV18	TRBD1	TRBJ1-5	TGTGCCAGCTCACCGCGGGACAGGGGGGTCCAGCCCCAGCATTTT	CASSPRDRGVQPQHF
NA	TRBV27	TRBD2	TRBJ2-7	TGTGCCAGCAGTTTATACCCGACTAGCGGGAACTACGAGCAGTACTTC	CASSLYPTSGNYEQYF
NA	TRBV15	NA	TRBJ2-3	TGTGCCACCAGCAGAGTGTACTCAACAGATACGCAGTATTTT	CATSRVYSTDTQYF
medium-sized	TRBV10-1	NA	TRBJ2-7	TGCGCCAGCAGTGATCCAAACGGGGGGCTAGAAGACGAGCAGTACTTC	CASSDPNGGLEDEQYF
NA	TRBV28	NA	TRBJ1-1	TGTGCCAGCAGTTTATTGAGGGCTGAAGCTTTCTTT	CASSLLRAEAFF
NA	TRBV5-1	TRBD2	TRBJ2-1	TGCGCCAGCAGCTTTGGGCGGGGGACGATCTCCTACAATGAGCAGTTCTTC	CASSFGRGTISYNEQFF
NA	TRBV7-2	TRBD2	TRBJ2-7	TGTGCCAGCAGCTTACTGGCAGCGGGAGGCTCCGAGCAGTACTTC	CASSLLAAGGSEQYF
NA	TRBV27	TRBD1	TRBJ1-2	TGTGCCAGCAGGTCGGACAGGGACGGGAGTGGCTACACCTTC	CASRSDRDGSGYTF
few	TRBV6-5	TRBD1	TRBJ1-2	TGTGCCAGCATTCGTAGGGGGCTACCGGGTGGCTACACCTTC	CASIRRGLPGGYTF
NA	TRBV6-5	NA	TRBJ1-5	TGTGCCAGCAGTCCGTACACTAGCAATCAGCCCCAGCATTTT	CASSPYTSNQPQHF
NA	TRBV4-1	NA	TRBJ2-7	TGCGCCAGCAGCCAAGTCGAGGGCTTGGACTACGAGCAGTACTTC	CASSQVEGLDYEQYF
NA	TRBV7-3	TRBD1	TRBJ1-1	TGTGCCAGCAGCCCAACAGGGGACCCCCGAGAAGCTTTCTTT	CASSPTGDPREAFF
NA	TRBV5-8	NA	TRBJ2-2	TGTGCCAGCAGCCATGGGCCGAACACCGGGGAGCTGTTTTTT	CASSHGPNTGELFF
NA	TRBV28	NA	TRBJ2-7	TGTGCCAGCAGAAGACTCCCCTACGAGCAGTACTTC	CASRRLPYEQYF
NA	TRBV18	NA	TRBJ2-1	TGTGCCAGCTCACCACCCGTCCTGCGGGATGAGCAGTTCTTC	CASSPPVLRDEQFF
NA	TRBV28	NA	TRBJ1-1	TGTGCCAGCACCAGAAATACTGAAGCTTTCTTT	CASTRNTEAFF
NA	TRBV7-2	NA	TRBJ2-5	TGTGCCAGCAGCTTATTTCCGGGAGAGGCGACCCAGTACTTC	CASSLFPGEATQYF
few	TRBV28	NA	TRBJ2-7	TGTGCCAGCAGTTTAGAGCGATACGAGCAGTACTTC	CASSLERYEQYF
NA	TRBV7-2	TRBD2	TRBJ2-2	TGTGCCAGCAGCTTAGCGCCTAGCGGGAGGGGGACCGGGGAGCTGTTTTTT	CASSLAPSGRGTGELFF
NA	TRBV4-3	TRBD1	TRBJ1-2	TGCGCCAGCAGCCAAGACAGGGGGCAAGGCTATGGCTACACCTTC	CASSQDRGQGYGYTF
NA	TRBV6-5	NA	TRBJ2-2	TGTGCCAGCAGTCCCGAGGGTTTCCGGGGAGCTGTTTTT	CASSPEGFRGAVF
NA	TRBV5-1	NA	TRBJ2-4	TGCGCCAGCAGCGGGGACATTAACATTCAGTACTTC	CASSGDINIQYF
NA	TRBV18	TRBD2	TRBJ2-3	TGTGCCAGCTCACCCTCTAGCGGGTCTAGCATAGATACGCAGTATTTT	CASSPSSGSSIDTQYF
few	TRBV29-1	TRBD1	TRBJ2-5	TGCAGCGTTGAAGTTCGGGACAGGGCCCAAGAGACCCAGTACTTC	CSVEVRDRAQETQYF